This is a list of T cell receptor beta chains from one sample in a study of post-analysis software for immune sequencing data. In TCRdb, the PCR reads were re-called with MiXCR into one record per CDR3 protein. The sample shows approximately 660,000 distinct CDR3 sequences, approximately 60% of them seen only once. The sample was blood. Source of these receptors: a girl between 2 and 10 years old with multiple sclerosis. Each CDR3 is given with its conserved first and last residue. The D gene is left open where the match is weak. Size is omitted from some rows. Given values are once, few, many or a class for expanded clones.

- - TRBJ2-3 TRBV7-8 TGTGCCAGCAGCTTAGTTTCTAATACGCAGTATTTT CASSLVSNTQYF
few - TRBJ2-3 TRBV10-3 TGTGCCATCAGTGCCGGAGATACGCAGTATTTT CAISAGDTQYF
- - TRBJ2-1 TRBV24-1 TGTGCCACCAGTGAGTGGAGATACAATGAGCAGTTCTTC CATSEWRYNEQFF
- TRBD1 TRBJ2-7 TRBV5-5 TGTGCCAGCAGTCGGGTGGACAGGAACTACGAGCAGTACTTC CASSRVDRNYEQYF
- - TRBJ1-5 TRBV7-2 TGTGCCAGCAGCTCTGACCTTCATAGCAATCAGCCCCAGCATTTT CASSSDLHSNQPQHF
few - TRBJ2-3 TRBV10-3 TGTGCCATCAGTGAGTCACCGGCGGAGGGCAGAAGTTCAGATACGCAGTATTTT CAISESPAEGRSSDTQYF
once - TRBJ2-7 TRBV20-1 TGCAGTGCTAGTCCCGATGGACTACTCATTCCTTCCTACGGGCAGTACTTC CSASPDGLLIPSYGQYF
- TRBD2 TRBJ2-5 TRBV5-1 TGCGCCAGCAGCGTGGGTTCTAGCGGGCCGGGGGAGCAGTACTTC CASSVGSSGPGEQYF
- TRBD1 TRBJ2-5 TRBV10-3 TGTGCCACTTGGCCGGACAGGGCCGGGGAGACCCAGTACTTC CATWPDRAGETQYF
few - TRBJ1-1 TRBV5-1 TGCGCCAGCAGCTTGGGTATTTGGCTTCGGGACACTGAAGCTTTCTTT CASSLGIWLRDTEAFF
- TRBD1 TRBJ1-2 TRBV29-1 TGCAGCGTTTTTCTTGGACAGGGGGGCAATGGCTACACCTTC CSVFLGQGGNGYTF
- - TRBJ1-5 TRBV6-5 TGTGCCAGCAGTTACTCAACACCGTATAGCAATCAGCCCCAGCATTTT CASSYSTPYSNQPQHF
few - TRBJ2-7 TRBV3-1 TGTGCCAGCAGCCAAGAAGGGCGGACCCTCTACGAGCAGTACTTC CASSQEGRTLYEQYF
- TRBD1 TRBJ2-7 TRBV25-1 TGTGCCAGCAGTGAAGGATCAACGGGACAGACAAACTACGAGCAGTACTTC CASSEGSTGQTNYEQYF
few - TRBJ1-2 TRBV20-1 TGCAGTGCTAGAGATGGAGGGTCGCACGTTGACTATGGCTACACCTTC CSARDGGSHVDYGYTF
- - TRBJ2-3 TRBV5-6 TGTGCCAGCAGCTTGTACCGCGACCCGGGGTATTTT CASSLYRDPGYF
- - TRBJ1-2 TRBV12-3/TRBV12-4 TGTGCCTGCAGTAGACAGCGGACCTATGGCTACACCTTC CACSRQRTYGYTF
few - TRBJ2-3 TRBV5-1 TGCGCCAGCAGCTTGAGCGAACGAGATACGCAGTATTTT CASSLSERDTQYF
- TRBD2 TRBJ2-7 TRBV4-1 TGCGCCAGCAGCCAAGGACTAGCTAAAACCTACGAGCAGTACTTC CASSQGLAKTYEQYF
- - TRBJ2-7 TRBV12-3/TRBV12-4 TGTGCCAGCAGTTTCTCCGGGACGGTCGACTACGAGCAGTACTTC CASSFSGTVDYEQYF
few TRBD1 TRBJ1-2 TRBV29-1 TGCAGCCTCCCGGGACAGGGACCCTATGGCTACACCTTC CSLPGQGPYGYTF
- - TRBJ2-7 TRBV6-2/TRBV6-3 TGTGCCAGCAGTTACTCTTCTGGGCTGATCTCCTACGAGCAGTACTTC CASSYSSGLISYEQYF
- - TRBJ2-1 TRBV12-3/TRBV12-4 TGTGCCAGCAGTCCAGGGGAGTCCTACAATGAGCAGTTCTTC CASSPGESYNEQFF
few - TRBJ1-5 TRBV20-1 TGCAGTGCTATACCCCGACAGGTTAATCAGCCCCAGCATTTT CSAIPRQVNQPQHF
few TRBD2 TRBJ2-1 TRBV5-1 TGCGCCAGCAGCTTAGAACTAGCGGGTAACAATGAGCAGTTCTTC CASSLELAGNNEQFF
- - TRBJ1-4 TRBV7-7 TGTGCCAGCAGCTTCAACAAGAATGAAAAACTGTTTTTT CASSFNKNEKLFF
- - TRBJ2-1 TRBV5-1 TGCGCCAGCAGCCTGGGATCCTCAGCAGGGGTAAACAATGAGCAGTTCTTC CASSLGSSAGVNNEQFF
- TRBD1 TRBJ2-7 TRBV10-3 TGTGCCATCAGAGGGACAGGGAACGAGCAGTACTTC CAIRGTGNEQYF
- - TRBJ1-5 TRBV20-1 TGCAGTTCCTCTCCCCAGGGGAAGGGCAATCAGCCCCAGCATTTT CSSSPQGKGNQPQHF
- - TRBJ2-4 TRBV15 TGTGCCACCAGCAGAGGGGGAGCCAAAAACATTCAGTACTTC CATSRGGAKNIQYF
- TRBD2 TRBJ2-5 TRBV20-1 TGCAGTGCTAGACCCTTGAAACTAGCGGGAGCCCAGACCCAGTACTTC CSARPLKLAGAQTQYF
- - TRBJ2-3 TRBV29-1 TGCAGCGTTGCGGTTCTAATCACAGATACGCAGTATTTT CSVAVLITDTQYF
- TRBD2 TRBJ2-1 TRBV12-3/TRBV12-4 TGTGCCAGCGGCGGGGGTCGCTCCTACAATGAGCAGTTCTTC CASGGGRSYNEQFF
- - TRBJ1-5 TRBV10-2 TGCACCAGCAGTGAGTGGGGTCAGCCCCAGCATTTT CTSSEWGQPQHF
- - TRBJ1-3 TRBV29-1 TGCAGCGTTGAAAAAGGCGGAAACACCATATATTTT CSVEKGGNTIYF
- TRBD2 TRBJ2-1 TRBV2 TGTGCCAGCAGTATAGCGGGAGGTGGGAATGAGCAGTTCTTC CASSIAGGGNEQFF
- TRBD1 TRBJ2-2 TRBV24-1 TGTGCCACCAGTGATTCACCGGGACAGGGGGCCGGCACCGGGGAGCTGTTTTTT CATSDSPGQGAGTGELFF
- - TRBJ1-5 TRBV15 TGTGCCACCAGCAGGGACTCGCCGGCACTTGGTCAGCCCCAGCATTTT CATSRDSPALGQPQHF
few TRBD2 TRBJ2-5 TRBV7-9 TGTGCCAGCATCGGGACTAGCGGGAACCAAGAGACCCAGTACTTC CASIGTSGNQETQYF
few TRBD1 TRBJ2-1 TRBV12-3/TRBV12-4 TGTGCCAGCAGTTTCTACGGGACAGGGTACAATGAGCAGTTCTTC CASSFYGTGYNEQFF
few TRBD2 TRBJ2-7 TRBV7-2 TGTGCCAGCAGGCCCCGGGGGGGGGATCTCTACGAGCAGTACTTC CASRPRGGDLYEQYF
- - TRBJ2-3 TRBV10-3 TGTGCCATCGGGCCGGATACGCAGTATTTT CAIGPDTQYF
- TRBD2 TRBJ2-1 TRBV20-1 TGCAGTGCTAGCAGGGCGGGAGGGGTGAATGAGCAGTTCTTC CSASRAGGVNEQFF
- - TRBJ1-4 TRBV20-1 TGCAGTGCTAGGGGGGCTTCTAATGAAAAACTGTTTTTT CSARGASNEKLFF
- - TRBJ2-7 TRBV10-3 TGTGCCACCACGGGGGACTTCGGCTCCTACGAGCAGTACTTC CATTGDFGSYEQYF
- - TRBJ2-5 TRBV15 TGTGCCACCAGCAGAGGTCCACGAATAGACGGTGGAGAGACCCAGTACTTC CATSRGPRIDGGETQYF
- - TRBJ2-1 TRBV10-3 TGTGCCAGTCTGGGACCGGGCAATGAGCAGTTCTTC CASLGPGNEQFF